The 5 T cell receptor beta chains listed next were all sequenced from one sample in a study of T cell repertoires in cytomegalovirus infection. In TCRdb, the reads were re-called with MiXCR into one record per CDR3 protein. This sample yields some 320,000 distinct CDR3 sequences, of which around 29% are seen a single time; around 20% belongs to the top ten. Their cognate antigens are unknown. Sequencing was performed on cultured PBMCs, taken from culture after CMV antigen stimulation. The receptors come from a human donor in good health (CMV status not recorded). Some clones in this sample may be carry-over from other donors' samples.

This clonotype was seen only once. DNA of the CDR3: TGTGCCATCACTGATACTTCAATGAACACTGAAGCTTTCTTT. It specifies CAITDTSMNTEAFF. The genes are TRBV10-3 and TRBJ1-1; D is unclear. CDR1 is ENHRY and CDR2 is SYGVKD in the germline V gene. CDR3 size: 14 residues. The ends were cut back, 7 bases at V and 0 bases at J, with 12 bases in the middle.

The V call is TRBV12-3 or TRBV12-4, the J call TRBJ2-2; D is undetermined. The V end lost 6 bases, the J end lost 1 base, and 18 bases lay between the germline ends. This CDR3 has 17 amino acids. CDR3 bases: TGTGCCAGCAGCCCAGCGACCGGTAAAGGGAACACCGGGGAGCTGTTTTTT. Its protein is CASSPATGKGNTGELFF.

This CDR3 is CASSIQPDNTEAFF. The CDR3 bases are TGTGCCAGTAGTATCCAGCCGGACAACACTGAAGCTTTCTTT. The chain is built from TRBV19 and TRBJ1-1, with unresolved D. Germline CDR1 LNHDA, CDR2 SQIVND (reference sequence). The CDR3 has 14 residues. V dropped 3 bases and J dropped 2 bases, with 10 bases sitting between them.

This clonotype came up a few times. The CDR3 is CASSFGTGDLETQYF. Written as DNA, the CDR3 is TGTGCCAGCAGTTTTGGGACAGGGGATCTTGAGACCCAGTACTTC. This sequence joins TRBV12-3 or TRBV12-4 and TRBJ2-5; 10 bases map to TRBD1. The V gene end was trimmed by 3 bases and the J gene end by 5 bases; junction bases not matched to a gene: 6. The CDR3 runs to 15 residues.

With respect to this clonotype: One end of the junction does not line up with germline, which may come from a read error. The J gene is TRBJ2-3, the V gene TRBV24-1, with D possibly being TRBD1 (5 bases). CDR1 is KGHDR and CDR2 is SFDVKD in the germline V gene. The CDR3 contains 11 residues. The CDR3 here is CATSETDTQYF. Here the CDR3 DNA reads TGTGCCACCAGTGAGACAGACACGCAGTATTTT.